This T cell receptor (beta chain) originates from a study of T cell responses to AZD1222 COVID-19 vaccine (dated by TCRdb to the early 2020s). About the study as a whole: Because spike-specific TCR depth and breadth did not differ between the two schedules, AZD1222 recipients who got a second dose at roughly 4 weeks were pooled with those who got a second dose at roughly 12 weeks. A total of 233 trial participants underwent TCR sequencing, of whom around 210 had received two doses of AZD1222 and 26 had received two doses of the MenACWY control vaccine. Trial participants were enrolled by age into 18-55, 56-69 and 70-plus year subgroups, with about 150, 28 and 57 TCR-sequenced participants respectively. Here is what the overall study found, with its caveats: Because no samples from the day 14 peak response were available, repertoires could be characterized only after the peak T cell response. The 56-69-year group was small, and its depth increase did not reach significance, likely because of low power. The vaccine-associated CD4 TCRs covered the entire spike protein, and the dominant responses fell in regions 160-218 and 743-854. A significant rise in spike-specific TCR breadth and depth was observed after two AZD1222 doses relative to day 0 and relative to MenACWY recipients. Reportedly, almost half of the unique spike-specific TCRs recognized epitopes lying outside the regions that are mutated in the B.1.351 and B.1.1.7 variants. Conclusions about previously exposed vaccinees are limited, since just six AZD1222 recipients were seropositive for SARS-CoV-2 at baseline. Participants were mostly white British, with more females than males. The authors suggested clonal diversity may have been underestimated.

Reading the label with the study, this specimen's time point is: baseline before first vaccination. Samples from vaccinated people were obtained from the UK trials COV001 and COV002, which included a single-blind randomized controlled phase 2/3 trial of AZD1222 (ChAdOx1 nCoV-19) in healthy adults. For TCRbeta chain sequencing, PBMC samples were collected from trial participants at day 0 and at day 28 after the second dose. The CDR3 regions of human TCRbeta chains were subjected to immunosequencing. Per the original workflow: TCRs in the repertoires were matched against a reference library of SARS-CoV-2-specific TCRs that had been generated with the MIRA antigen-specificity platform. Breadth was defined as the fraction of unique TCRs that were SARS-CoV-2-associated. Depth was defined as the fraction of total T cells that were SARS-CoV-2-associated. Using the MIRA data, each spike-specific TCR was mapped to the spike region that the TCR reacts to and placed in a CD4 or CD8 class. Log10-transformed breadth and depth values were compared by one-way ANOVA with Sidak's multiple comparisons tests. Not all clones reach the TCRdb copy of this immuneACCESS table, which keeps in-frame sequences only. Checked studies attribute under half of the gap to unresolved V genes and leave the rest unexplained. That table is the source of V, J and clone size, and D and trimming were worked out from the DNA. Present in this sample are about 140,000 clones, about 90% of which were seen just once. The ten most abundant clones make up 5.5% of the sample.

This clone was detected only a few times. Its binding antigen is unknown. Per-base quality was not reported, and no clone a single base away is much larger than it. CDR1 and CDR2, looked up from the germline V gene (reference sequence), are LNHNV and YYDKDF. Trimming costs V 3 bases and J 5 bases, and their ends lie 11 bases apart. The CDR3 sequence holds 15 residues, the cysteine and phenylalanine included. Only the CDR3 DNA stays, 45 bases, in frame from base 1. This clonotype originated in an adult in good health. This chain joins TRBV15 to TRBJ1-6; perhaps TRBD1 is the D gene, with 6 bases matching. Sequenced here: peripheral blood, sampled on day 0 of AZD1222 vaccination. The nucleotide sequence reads TGTGCCACCAGCAGGGCCGGGACAAATAATTCACCCCTCCACTTT. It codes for CATSRAGTNNSPLHF.